These T cell receptor beta chains were read from a single sample in a study of regulatory T cells in long-lasting Graves disease. TCRdb itself ran the multiplex PCR reads through MiXCR, one entry per CDR3 protein. This sample has 250,000 to 300,000 distinct CDR3 sequences, with under 25% found just once. This specimen consisted of peripheral blood mononuclear cells (PBMCs), obtained when the disease was refractory, from a patient treated with antithyroid drugs. These receptors came from a female donor with Graves disease. Each CDR3 is given with its conserved first and last residue. A D gene is named only where the DNA matches it firmly. Some rows have no size entry. The others give once, few or many, or a class for an expanded clone.

J | D | size | V | CDR3 | DNA
TRBJ1-2 | TRBD1 | many | TRBV28 | CASRTDRALANYGYTF | TGTGCCAGCAGAACCGACAGGGCGTTAGCTAACTATGGCTACACCTTC
TRBJ1-6 | . | many | TRBV7-2 | CASSLFIEVPDSNSPLHF | TGTGCCAGCAGCTTATTTATCGAGGTCCCGGACAGTAATTCACCCCTCCACTTT
TRBJ2-7 | TRBD2 | . | TRBV11-2 | CASSLDGLADYEQYF | TGTGCCAGCAGCCTGGATGGACTAGCGGACTACGAGCAGTACTTC
TRBJ1-3 | . | few | TRBV11-1 | CASSSGNGNTIYF | TGTGCCAGCAGCTCAGGGAATGGAAACACCATATATTTT
TRBJ1-2 | . | few | TRBV2 | CASISPPGLGGYTF | TGTGCCAGCATTAGTCCACCTGGGTTGGGAGGCTACACCTTC
TRBJ1-6 | . | . | TRBV7-2 | CASAGTGGYNSPLHF | TGTGCCAGCGCAGGGACCGGAGGATATAATTCACCCCTCCACTTT
TRBJ1-4 | TRBD1 | . | TRBV28 | CASSIPGQATNEKLFF | TGTGCCAGCAGTATCCCGGGACAGGCAACTAATGAAAAACTGTTTTTT
TRBJ2-3 | TRBD1 | . | TRBV18 | CASSPPGQYVDTQYF | TGTGCCAGCTCACCACCGGGACAGTATGTAGATACGCAGTATTTT
TRBJ1-1 | . | . | TRBV7-9 | CASSLGRGMNTEAFF | TGTGCCAGCAGCTTAGGTAGGGGAATGAACACTGAAGCTTTCTTT
TRBJ2-3 | TRBD1 | . | TRBV29-1 | CSVDGDREFTDTQYF | TGCAGCGTTGATGGTGACAGGGAGTTTACAGATACGCAGTATTTT
TRBJ1-5 | . | few | TRBV4-3 | CASSQELGGAYSNQPQHF | TGCGCCAGCAGCCAAGAGCTAGGCGGTGCCTATAGCAATCAGCCCCAGCATTTT
TRBJ1-6 | . | many | TRBV9 | CASSVEWGNNSPLHF | TGTGCCAGCAGCGTAGAGTGGGGGAATAATTCACCCCTCCACTTT
TRBJ2-5 | . | . | TRBV4-3 | CASSQDVTGQETQYF | TGCGCCAGCAGCCAAGATGTGACAGGCCAAGAGACCCAGTACTTC
TRBJ2-2 | . | . | TRBV6-1 | CASARGANTGELFF | TGTGCCAGCGCCAGGGGTGCGAACACCGGGGAGCTGTTTTTT
TRBJ2-4 | TRBD1 | few | TRBV5-1 | CASSWGTGERAKNIQYF | TGCGCCAGCAGCTGGGGGACAGGGGAGAGAGCCAAAAACATTCAGTACTTC
TRBJ2-2 | . | . | TRBV20-1 | CSARLMANTGELFF | TGCAGTGCTAGGTTGATGGCCAACACCGGGGAGCTGTTTTTT
TRBJ2-7 | . | few | TRBV28 | CASSLSNEQYF | TGTGCCAGCAGTTTATCAAACGAGCAGTACTTC
TRBJ1-2 | . | . | TRBV7-8 | CASSLQTTAYGYTF | TGTGCCAGCAGCTTACAGACCACGGCGTATGGCTACACCTTC
TRBJ1-2 | . | few | TRBV19 | CASREAIYGYTF | TGTGCCAGTCGGGAGGCCATCTATGGCTACACCTTC
TRBJ1-1 | . | few | TRBV5-1 | CASTRDIDTEAFF | TGCGCCAGCACCAGGGACATTGACACTGAAGCTTTCTTT
TRBJ1-1 | . | many | TRBV7-8 | CASSPQAIRMNTEAFF | TGTGCCAGCAGCCCACAGGCTATCCGAATGAACACTGAAGCTTTCTTT
TRBJ2-5 | TRBD1 | . | TRBV6-1 | CASSNRGAQYF | TGTGCCAGCAGTAACAGGGGGGCCCAGTACTTC
TRBJ1-1 | TRBD1 | many | TRBV2 | CASSEADRMNTEAFF | TGTGCCAGCAGTGAAGCGGACAGGATGAACACTGAAGCTTTCTTT
TRBJ1-1 | . | many | TRBV18 | CASSPRGETEAFF | TGTGCCAGCTCACCCCGGGGGGAAACTGAAGCTTTCTTT
TRBJ1-6 | TRBD1 | . | TRBV7-2 | CASSRGTGVSPLHF | TGTGCCAGCAGCCGCGGGACAGGGGTCTCACCCCTCCACTTT
TRBJ1-1 | . | few | TRBV7-9 | CASSLAAYTEAFF | TGTGCCAGCAGCTTAGCGGCCTACACTGAAGCTTTCTTT
TRBJ2-2 | . | . | TRBV5-6 | CASSFPTGTGELFF | TGTGCCAGCAGCTTTCCCACAGGGACCGGGGAGCTGTTTTTT
TRBJ2-1 | TRBD2 | . | TRBV10-3 | CAISQREMGNEQFF | TGTGCCATCAGTCAGCGGGAGATGGGGAATGAGCAGTTCTTC
TRBJ2-2 | . | once | TRBV5-1 | CASSLEVVTSAGELFF | TGCGCCAGCAGCTTGGAAGTGGTGACCAGCGCCGGGGAGCTGTTTTTT
TRBJ2-7 | . | . | TRBV6-1 | CASSQPFGREQYF | TGTGCCAGCAGTCAGCCCTTTGGGCGCGAGCAGTACTTC
TRBJ1-5 | . | many | TRBV7-2 | CASSLARTGNQPQHF | TGTGCCAGCAGCTTAGCACGGACAGGCAATCAGCCCCAGCATTTT
TRBJ2-1 | . | . | TRBV12-3/TRBV12-4 | CASSPGTLRGIDEQFF | TGTGCCAGCAGTCCTGGGACATTAAGGGGTATAGATGAGCAGTTCTTC
TRBJ2-6 | . | few | TRBV5-1 | CASSLPRTLPGSGANVLTF | TGCGCCAGCAGCTTGCCCCGGACCCTACCCGGCTCTGGGGCCAACGTCCTGACTTTC
TRBJ2-7 | . | . | TRBV19 | CASSGTSAPYEQYF | TGTGCCAGTAGCGGCACGAGTGCCCCCTACGAGCAGTACTTC
TRBJ1-1 | TRBD1 | few | TRBV29-1 | CSAGQGETEAFF | TGCAGCGCGGGACAGGGAGAAACTGAAGCTTTCTTT
TRBJ2-2 | . | . | TRBV20-1 | CSVRDLEDGELFF | TGCAGCGTCCGCGATCTAGAAGACGGGGAGCTGTTTTTT
TRBJ2-7 | . | . | TRBV29-1 | CSVELAGDNSYEQYF | TGCAGCGTTGAGTTGGCAGGGGATAATTCCTACGAGCAGTACTTC
TRBJ1-5 | . | many | TRBV25-1 | CASSAETGNNQPQHF | TGTGCCAGCAGTGCAGAGACAGGTAATAATCAGCCCCAGCATTTT
TRBJ1-2 | . | . | TRBV6-5 | CASSYSGGAENGYTF | TGTGCCAGCAGTTACTCGGGGGGCGCAGAGAATGGCTACACCTTC
TRBJ2-7 | . | many | TRBV30 | CAWGHSYEQYF | TGTGCCTGGGGACACAGCTACGAGCAGTACTTC